A selection of T cell receptor beta chains follows, all from one sample in a study of T-cell reconstitution after alpha-beta-depleted transplantation in children. TCRdb fed the PCR reads into MiXCR, producing one record per CDR3 protein. The data hold almost 400,000 distinct CDR3 sequences, with approximately 20% observed a single time. The source was PBMCs from the stem cell graft donor, collected from the stem cell graft. The receptors come from a human donor who donated a stem cell graft to a child with acute myeloid leukemia. Both conserved end residues are part of each CDR3.

TRBV7-2	15	CASSTRRGEYNEQFF
TRBV7-3	13	CASSLGQDREQYF
TRBV7-8	11	CASTPEETQYF
TRBV5-1	16	CASSSTSGAGQETQYF
TRBV29-1	14	CSVDYKGNTGELFF
TRBV12-3/TRBV12-4	18	CASSLAPGVAGVGETQYF
TRBV7-9	16	CASSPILSGDTYEQYF
TRBV10-3	16	CAISESGTQSDSPLHF
TRBV29-1	17	CSPRGGVGLRGTDTQYF
TRBV7-3	17	CASSSSPGLARNNEQFF
TRBV9	16	CASSVGSGFGSYEQYF
TRBV14	11	CASSLANTQYF